This T cell receptor (beta chain) stems from a study of blood T cells in healthy people across ages. V trimming: 5 bases; J trimming: 4 bases; junction bases outside the gene matches: 3. The CDR3 has 13 residues. CDR1 and CDR2 (germline): SGHAT, FQNNGV. Sample-barcoded 5' priming and a J-beta primer mix drove a second PCR of about 6 to 11 cycles. Each cDNA molecule was tagged by a template-switch adaptor that had 12 random nucleotides. TCRdb called the 5' RACE reads again in MiXCR, with one record for every CDR3 protein. The sample lists over 1,500,000 distinct CDR3 sequences; approximately 40% were seen once. Caucasian individuals from Russia who were healthy and aged roughly 6 to 95 acted as donors.

This clonotype was obtained from a human donor in good health. The V gene is TRBV11-2, the J gene TRBJ2-5; 8 bases align to TRBD1. The sample taken for sequencing was blood. CDR3 DNA sequence: TGTGCCAGCAGCCATGGACAGGGAGAGACCCAGTACTTC. Encoded protein: CASSHGQGETQYF.